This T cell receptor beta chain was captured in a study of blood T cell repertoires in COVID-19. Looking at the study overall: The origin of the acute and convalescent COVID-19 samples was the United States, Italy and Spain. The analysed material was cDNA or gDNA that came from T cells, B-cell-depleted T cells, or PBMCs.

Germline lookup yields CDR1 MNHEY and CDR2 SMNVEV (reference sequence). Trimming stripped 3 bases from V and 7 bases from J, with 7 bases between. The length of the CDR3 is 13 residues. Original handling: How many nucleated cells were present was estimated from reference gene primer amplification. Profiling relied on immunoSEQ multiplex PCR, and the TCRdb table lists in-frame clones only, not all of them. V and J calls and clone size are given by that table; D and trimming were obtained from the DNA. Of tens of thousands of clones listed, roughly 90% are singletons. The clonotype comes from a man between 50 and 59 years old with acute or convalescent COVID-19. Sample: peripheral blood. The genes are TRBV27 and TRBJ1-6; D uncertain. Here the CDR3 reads CASSFRRNSPLHF. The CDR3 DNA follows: TGTGCCAGCAGTTTCAGGCGCAATTCACCCCTCCACTTT.